The entry below describes one TCR beta chain. These data are taken from a study of blood T cell repertoires in COVID-19. Study in general: The United States, Italy and Spain supplied acute and convalescent COVID-19 samples. PBMCs, B-cell-depleted T cells, or T cells were the source of the cDNA or gDNA that made up the material.

In the original analysis: Nucleated cell counts were estimated from reference gene primer amplification. Assay used: immunoSEQ multiplex PCR; TCRdb lists only in-frame clones, some missing. V, J and clone size are those of that table, while D and trimming were read from the DNA. Counted here are roughly 66,000 clones, 65% to 90% occurring once; the ten biggest clones make up roughly 6.7%. V trimming: 0 bases; J trimming: 6 bases; junction bases outside the gene matches: 5. This CDR3 has 15 residues. Germline values: CDR1 LGHNA, CDR2 YSLEER. The specimen sequenced was peripheral blood. This rearrangement joins TRBV4-3 to TRBJ2-1, with 7 nucleotides matching TRBD2. This receptor was identified in a man between 60 and 75 years old with acute or convalescent COVID-19. CDR3 in amino acids: CASSQDAGRANEQFF. The CDR3 DNA sequence: TGCGCCAGCAGCCAAGATGCGGGGAGGGCCAATGAGCAGTTCTTC.